This T cell receptor (beta chain) was identified in a study of T cell responses to AZD1222 COVID-19 vaccine. Of note for this clone: Antigen unknown.

The data were produced by immunoSEQ multiplex PCR, yet TCRdb's version contains in-frame clones alone and is incomplete. This table has 150,000 or so clones, roughly 90% appearing once. The study's findings and limits: Clonal diversity was possibly underestimated, and the donors were mostly white British, with more females.

The CDR3 runs to 15 residues. V was clipped by 3 bases and J by 0 bases, with 12 bases between them. CDR1 is GTSNPN, CDR2 SVGIG, per germline (reference sequence). The TCR comes from an adult who received the AZD1222 COVID-19 vaccine. The chain joins TRBV30 to TRBJ1-5, with D perhaps TRBD1 (5 bases). The source was peripheral blood, collected 28 days after the second AZD1222 dose. This CDR3 is CAWRPTVYSNQPQHF. CDR3 bases: TGTGCCTGGAGACCGACAGTTTATAGCAATCAGCCCCAGCATTTT.